Only a few counts were recorded for the clone carrying this TCR beta chain. Exclusions: uncontrolled infection, other autoimmune disease, pregnancy, lactation. Orbital computed tomography, thyroid ultrasound, serum thyroxine and TRAb, and clinical symptoms together informed the diagnoses. The data stem from a study of T cells in Graves' hyperthyroidism and ophthalmopathy. TCR beta CDR3 regions were amplified from RNA transcripts. First-round RT-PCR with HTBI primers amplified the TCR CDR3 region. TCRdb fed the multiplex PCR reads into MiXCR, producing one record per CDR3 protein. Here the sample spans 250,000 to 400,000 distinct CDR3 sequences, roughly an eighth being singletons. Between the trimmed V and J ends, which lost 1 base and 2 bases, there was a span of 9 bases. The CDR3 contains 14 residues. Germline CDR1 and CDR2: LGHDT and YNNKEL (reference sequence).

The sample taken for sequencing was blood. The chain uses TRBV3-1 and TRBJ2-7; tentatively, D is TRBD2 (7 bases). This TCR was recovered from a woman between 35 and 50 years old with Graves' ophthalmopathy. CDR3 loop: CASSQGGGPYEQYF. The CDR3 DNA is TGTGCCAGCAGCCAAGGGGGGGGCCCCTACGAGCAGTACTTC.